This is a list of T cell receptor beta chains from one sample in a study of blood T cell repertoires in COVID-19. TCRdb keeps only in-frame clones here, not all; method: immunoSEQ multiplex PCR. The sample yields about 130,000 clones, approximately 77% seen once. Source material: peripheral blood. These receptor sequences come from a man older than 75 with acute or convalescent COVID-19. Each CDR3 is given without its conserved first and last residue.

CDR3 | J | V
ASSLGRAGELF | TRBJ2-2 | TRBV3-1/TRBV3-2
SATSGRAEAF | TRBJ1-1 | TRBV29-1
ASTRGASTYGYT | TRBJ1-2 | TRBV19
ASSLAASTNTEAF | TRBJ1-1 | TRBV7-2
ASSLTGNTEAF | TRBJ1-1 | TRBV5-1
ASSEVRDRSNEQF | TRBJ2-1 | TRBV2
ATSDAASNLGQY | TRBJ2-7 | TRBV24-1
ASSFLAPGELF | TRBJ2-2 | TRBV7-2
ASSKTRNTGELF | TRBJ2-2 | TRBV6-5
ASSLYGTGITYEQY | TRBJ2-7 | TRBV27
ASSDQGAYEQY | TRBJ2-7 | TRBV2
ASSLRYGGLLRSTDTQY | TRBJ2-3 | TRBV27
ASSLPSQETQY | TRBJ2-5 | TRBV5-5
ASSLGSGVREQF | TRBJ2-1 | TRBV7-9
ASSRTGISNQPQH | TRBJ1-5 | TRBV7-2
ASKREGSTQY | TRBJ2-3 | TRBV2
ASSTPGQGVYGYT | TRBJ1-2 | TRBV5-6
ASSEIAGGEETQY | TRBJ2-5 | TRBV2
ASSPMGRVEAF | TRBJ1-1 | TRBV18
ASSLGGQYYGYT | TRBJ1-2 | TRBV7-2
ASSETHNSGNTIY | TRBJ1-3 | TRBV2
ASTTQGGDTEAF | TRBJ1-1 | TRBV19
ACLPSRGPYGYT | TRBJ1-2 | TRBV30
ASSLGLAGSQEQF | TRBJ2-1 | TRBV5-1
ASRTGASNQPQH | TRBJ1-5 | TRBV6-5
ASSSQDRGFNSPLH | TRBJ1-6 | TRBV4-2
ASSLGTGQTEAF | TRBJ1-1 | TRBV5-1
SVMGRKGLAVGVEQY | TRBJ2-7 | TRBV29-1
ASSTRELSGNTIY | TRBJ1-3 | TRBV6-5
ASSPGTGRPSSYNSPLH | TRBJ1-6 | TRBV27
ASSIQTTSTDTQY | TRBJ2-3 | TRBV3-1/TRBV3-2
ASSTGGNSIDTQY | TRBJ2-3 | TRBV5-4
ASSPGDTEAF | TRBJ1-1 | TRBV12-3/TRBV12-4
AWGSGSTNEKLF | TRBJ1-4 | TRBV30
ASSPKGRETEAF | TRBJ1-1 | TRBV18
ASSWAPGDKQF | TRBJ2-1 | TRBV5-1
ASSMAGASNQPQH | TRBJ1-5 | TRBV19
ASSRGTSGTDTQY | TRBJ2-3 | TRBV6-5
ASSPSGGSTDTQY | TRBJ2-3 | TRBV6-4
ASSSRGWEQF | TRBJ2-1 | TRBV5-4
VSSLGQGALQY | TRBJ2-3 | TRBV7-6
ASSYSDSGAYEQY | TRBJ2-7 | TRBV6-6
ASSLGTGPISNEQY | TRBJ2-7 | TRBV14
ASSFLETQY | TRBJ2-5 | TRBV11-2
ASSQEDKYANTGELF | TRBJ2-2 | TRBV3-1/TRBV3-2
ASSLDGQLNTEAF | TRBJ1-1 | TRBV5-1
ASLAGTSGYNEQF | TRBJ2-1 | TRBV2
ASSLVTDSYNSPLH | TRBJ1-6 | TRBV5-6
ATSDNNYGYT | TRBJ1-2 | TRBV24-1
AWGLGAGVGYT | TRBJ1-2 | TRBV30
ASSLEGQGGTEQF | TRBJ2-1 | TRBV5-1
ASSRSSILTRLTGVNSDTQY | TRBJ2-3 | TRBV4-2
ASSQQGSNEKLF | TRBJ1-4 | TRBV18
ASSLARDSLNTEAF | TRBJ1-1 | TRBV7-8
ASSLTSGDTDTQY | TRBJ2-3 | TRBV11-2
ASSDSSVTREKAF | TRBJ1-1 | TRBV6-4
AWSALRDSRVYNSPLH | TRBJ1-6 | TRBV30
ASSFASSEAF | TRBJ1-1 | TRBV5-4
ASSPRWTEYGYT | TRBJ1-2 | TRBV9